The 22 T cell receptor beta chains below were found in one sample sequenced in a study of blood T cells in healthy people across ages. Then a second PCR, running roughly 7 to 11 cycles, was carried out with a sample-barcoded 5' primer and a J-beta primer mix. A single record per CDR3 protein comes from TCRdb applying MiXCR to the 5' RACE reads. The sample contains roughly 700,000 distinct CDR3 sequences, over 45% of which appear only once. Sequencing was performed on blood. These receptors all come from an older woman in good health.

This clonotype was seen a few times. This chain connects TRBV29-1 to TRBJ2-5; 7 nucleotides align to TRBD2. The CDR3 is 15 residues long. Germline V gene lookup returns CDR1 SQVTM and CDR2 ANQGSEA. Trimming took 5 bases from V and 5 from J; bases not matched to a gene: 14. This chain's CDR3 is CSVCRGDPRSETQYF. Written as DNA, the CDR3 is TGCAGCGTTTGTCGGGGGGACCCGCGTTCGGAGACCCAGTACTTC.

V gene TRBV20-1 combines with J gene TRBJ1-5, with D unresolved. V lost 3 bases, J lost 2 bases, and 5 bases lay in between. The CDR3 loop spans 12 amino acids. CDR1 is DFQATT and CDR2 is SNEGSKA in the germline V gene (reference sequence). This CDR3 is CSASPGNQPQHF. The CDR3 DNA reads TGCAGTGCTAGTCCCGGCAATCAGCCCCAGCATTTT.

In its sample, this clonotype was seen a few times. The V and J genes are TRBV29-1 and TRBJ2-3; D is undetermined. V lost 3 bases, J lost 1 base, and 8 bases lay in between. In germline, CDR1 is SQVTM, CDR2 ANQGSEA. The CDR3 has 13 residues. CDR3 protein: CSVDALGTDTQYF. In DNA form, the CDR3 reads TGCAGCGTTGACGCCCTGGGCACAGATACGCAGTATTTT.

The gene calls are TRBV6-2 or TRBV6-3 and TRBJ1-4; D is unresolved. Germline V lookup: CDR1 MNHEY, CDR2 SVGEGT. Trimming stripped 4 bases from V and 4 bases from J, with 7 bases between. The CDR3 extends over 13 amino acids. CDR3 residues: CASSSGNNEKLFF. CDR3 coding DNA: TGTGCCAGCAGTTCCGGGAATAATGAAAAACTGTTTTTT.

The V and J genes are TRBV2 and TRBJ2-3, with unresolved D. This CDR3 contains 13 residues. The V and J ends lost 2 bases and 2 bases respectively, with 5 bases between them. CDR1 and CDR2 from the germline V gene are SNHLY and FYNNEI. CDR3 sequence (DNA): TGTGCCAGCAGTGAAAGGTACACAGATACGCAGTATTTT. Its translation: CASSERYTDTQYF. Looking up the rest from reference TRBV2 and TRBJ2-3 gives the full variable domain: EPEVTQTPSHQVTQMGQEVILRCVPISNHLYFYWYRQILGQKVEFLVSFYNNEISEKSEIFDDQFSVERPDGSNFTLKIRSTKLEDSAMYFCASSERYTDTQYFGPGTRLTVL.

The chain carries TRBV5-1 and TRBJ2-1; no definite D call. Germline CDR1 SGHRS, CDR2 YFSETQ. Between the trimmed V and J ends, which lost 4 bases and 6 bases, there was a span of 14 bases. This CDR3 has 14 amino acids. The CDR3 loop reads CASSLLGLGNEQFF. The CDR3 DNA reads as TGCGCCAGCAGCCTGTTAGGGCTCGGCAATGAGCAGTTCTTC.

The sample holds many counts of this clonotype. The J gene is TRBJ2-5, the V gene TRBV29-1; TRBD2 aligns across 7 bases. There are 12 residues in the CDR3. Germline V CDR1 and CDR2: SQVTM, ANQGSEA. V shed 0 bases and J 7 bases; nucleotides not matched to a gene: 2. The CDR3 DNA reads as TGCAGCGTTGAAGATCGGGGGGTGACCCAGTACTTC. Translation: CSVEDRGVTQYF.

This clonotype was detected once. The chain joins TRBV20-1 to TRBJ2-1; possibly TRBD1 or TRBD2 for D (5 bases each). Trimming removed 0 bases from V and 4 bases from J, with 16 bases in between. Per the germline V gene, CDR1 is DFQATT and CDR2 is SNEGSKA (reference sequence). The CDR3 contains 16 residues. CDR3 nucleotide sequence: TGCAGTGCTAGAGATCCCATGGGGACCGGATACAATGAGCAGTTCTTC. Amino acids: CSARDPMGTGYNEQFF.

This clonotype has just a few counts. V and J are TRBV20-1 and TRBJ1-6, with TRBD1 matching over 7 bases. CDR3 size: 16 residues. Germline lookup yields CDR1 DFQATT and CDR2 SNEGSKA (reference sequence). J lost 5 bases, V lost 0 bases, and 7 bases had no gene match. The CDR3 loop is CSARDWGQSNNSPLHF. Here the CDR3 DNA reads TGCAGTGCTAGAGATTGGGGACAGTCCAATAATTCACCCCTCCACTTT.

V is TRBV28 and J is TRBJ1-4; 12 bases map to TRBD1. Germline trimming cut 6 bases from V and 5 bases from J; bases unmatched to any gene: 7. The germline CDR1 and CDR2 sequences are MDHEN and SYDVKM. The CDR3 is 16 amino acids. Here the CDR3 reads CASSPGTGGANEKLFF. Written as DNA, the CDR3 is TGTGCCAGCAGCCCCGGGACAGGGGGCGCGAATGAAAAACTGTTTTTT.

The table lists this clonotype with a few counts. The V and J genes are TRBV20-1 and TRBJ1-2; D remains unclear. V lost 3 bases to trimming and J lost 2 bases, with 13 bases between them. Germline V gene lookup returns CDR1 DFQATT and CDR2 SNEGSKA (reference sequence). This CDR3 region has 14 residues. The CDR3 protein is CSASLAGMNYGYTF. The CDR3 coding sequence is TGCAGTGCTAGTCTGGCCGGTATGAACTATGGCTACACCTTC.

This chain uses TRBV6-6 with TRBJ2-7; the match to TRBD1 covers 8 bases. V lost 6 bases, J lost 0 bases, and 7 bases stayed unmatched. Germline V gene lookup returns CDR1 MNHNY and CDR2 SVGAGI (reference sequence). CDR3 length: 15 residues. Here the CDR3 DNA reads TGTGCCAGCAGAACTACCGGGACAGGCTCCTACGAGCAGTACTTC. This sequence encodes CASRTTGTGSYEQYF.

This clonotype was seen a handful of times. This rearrangement joins TRBV6-2 or TRBV6-3 to TRBJ2-1; 9 bases are a match to TRBD1. CDR3 length: 15 residues. Germline CDR1 is MNHEY and CDR2 is SVGEGT. Trimming took 7 bases from V and 3 from J; bases not matched to a gene: 7. The CDR3 protein is CASNERQGGYNEQFF. CDR3 coding DNA: TGTGCCAGCAACGAGAGACAGGGGGGCTACAATGAGCAGTTCTTC.

This clonotype was observed a handful of times. DNA of the CDR3: TGTGCCAGCAGTACAGGGTATCCTGAAGCTTTCTTT. It is translated as CASSTGYPEAFF. The chain is built from TRBV6-1 and TRBJ1-1; D may be TRBD1 (6 bases). From germline, CDR1 is MNHNS and CDR2 SASEGT. CDR3 length: 12 residues. V lost 5 bases to trimming and J lost 6 bases, with 10 bases between them.

This sequence joins TRBV3-1 and TRBJ2-7; TRBD2 matches 7 bases. J gave up 5 bases and V 4 bases, and 11 bases lay outside the gene matches. CDR3 length: 15 residues. CDR1 and CDR2 from the germline V gene are LGHDT and YNNKEL (reference sequence). The CDR3 protein is CASSPLWTRLDEQYF. CDR3 DNA: TGTGCCAGCAGCCCCCTCTGGACTAGGTTGGACGAGCAGTACTTC.

This clonotype has only a few counts. The chain uses TRBV20-1 and TRBJ2-7; TRBD1 or TRBD2 may be the D gene (5 bases each). CDR3 length equals 12 residues. Germline values: CDR1 DFQATT, CDR2 SNEGSKA (reference sequence). The CDR3, as DNA: TGCAGCGAGTGGGGGTCCAACAATGAGCAGTACTTC. This sequence encodes CSEWGSNNEQYF.

The chain uses TRBV12-3 or TRBV12-4 and TRBJ2-3; 16 bases line up with TRBD2. Trimming cost V 5 bases and J 6 bases; bases outside gene matches: 8. The CDR3 has 17 amino acids. The CDR3 sequence: CASSTGTSGRAYDTQYF. DNA of the CDR3: TGTGCCAGCAGTACAGGGACTAGCGGGAGGGCCTATGATACGCAGTATTTT.

There are many counts of this clonotype. The V call is TRBV4-3, the J call TRBJ1-2; TRBD1 might be the D (5 bases). V lost 2 bases and J 4 bases, leaving 26 bases between the germline ends. Germline V lookup: CDR1 LGHNA, CDR2 YSLEER. This CDR3 contains 19 residues. The CDR3 sequence: CASSQTPVGSGYDGYGYTF. In DNA form, the CDR3 reads TGCGCCAGCAGCCAAACCCCTGTGGGATCAGGGTATGATGGCTATGGCTACACCTTC.

The chain couples TRBV6-2 or TRBV6-3 to TRBJ2-5; no clear D gene. CDR3 length: 14 residues. V lost 8 bases to trimming and J lost 0 bases, with 13 bases between them. Germline CDR1 is MNHEY and CDR2 is SVGEGT. CDR3 sequence reads: CASLTNRDQETQYF. The CDR3 nucleotides read TGTGCCAGCCTTACAAACCGGGACCAAGAGACCCAGTACTTC.

The chain joins TRBV3-1 to TRBJ2-7, with D possibly TRBD2 on 5 matching bases. The V gene's germline CDR1 is LGHDT and CDR2 YNNKEL (reference sequence). V was pared by 1 base and J by 3 bases, with 7 bases between. This CDR3 has 13 residues. CDR3 region: CASSQVRDYEQYF. DNA for the CDR3: TGTGCCAGCAGCCAAGTTCGGGACTACGAGCAGTACTTC.

This clonotype was seen just once. The chain has TRBV5-1 and TRBJ2-4; 9 bases fit TRBD2. The CDR3 is 14 residues long. The germline CDR1 and CDR2 sequences are SGHRS and YFSETQ. The ends lost 5 bases at V and 8 bases at J; junction bases unmatched: 8. The CDR3 loop reads CASRAAGGPDIQYF. In DNA form, the CDR3 reads TGCGCCAGCAGGGCGGCGGGAGGGCCTGACATTCAGTACTTC.

This clonotype was detected a few times. One junction end disagrees with the germline gene, perhaps due to a read error. The chain employs TRBV2 and TRBJ1-5; D not resolved. The CDR3 length is 14 residues. Germline V gives CDR1 SNHLY, CDR2 FYNNEI. This CDR3 is CASREDLSYQPQHF. DNA of the CDR3: TGTGCCAGCAGGGAAGACCTTTCTTATCAGCCCCAGCATTTT. Supplemented by reference TRBV2 and TRBJ1-5, the full variable domain reads EPEVTQTPSHQVTQMGQEVILRCVPISNHLYFYWYRQILGQKVEFLVSFYNNEISEKSEIFDDQFSVERPDGSNFTLKIRSTKLEDSAMYFCASREDLSYQPQHFGDGTRLSIL.